This T cell receptor (beta chain) was recovered during a study of OX40 agonist ivuxolimab in advanced cancers. Findings and caveats of the study: No antigen was identified for the clonally expanded peripheral T cells.

The table came from immunoSEQ multiplex PCR; TCRdb's copy has only in-frame clones and leaves some out. Among around 100,000 clones listed, 90% were seen once. Of note for this clone: No antigen is known for it.

Germline CDR1 reads SGHVS; CDR2 reads FQNEAQ. The CDR3 totals 15 residues. V dropped 5 bases and J dropped 3 bases, with 14 bases sitting between them. This specimen was CD4+ or CD8+ T cells sorted from blood, taken in a trial of the OX40 agonist ivuxolimab. The chain employs TRBV7-8 and TRBJ1-5; TRBD1 is a possible D gene (5 bases). The TCR originated in an adult with an advanced solid tumor such as melanoma, head and neck, liver or kidney cancer. CDR3 DNA: TGTGCCAGCAGCGCCACGGGGGTGGCCAATCAGCCCCAGCATTTT. Translated: CASSATGVANQPQHF.